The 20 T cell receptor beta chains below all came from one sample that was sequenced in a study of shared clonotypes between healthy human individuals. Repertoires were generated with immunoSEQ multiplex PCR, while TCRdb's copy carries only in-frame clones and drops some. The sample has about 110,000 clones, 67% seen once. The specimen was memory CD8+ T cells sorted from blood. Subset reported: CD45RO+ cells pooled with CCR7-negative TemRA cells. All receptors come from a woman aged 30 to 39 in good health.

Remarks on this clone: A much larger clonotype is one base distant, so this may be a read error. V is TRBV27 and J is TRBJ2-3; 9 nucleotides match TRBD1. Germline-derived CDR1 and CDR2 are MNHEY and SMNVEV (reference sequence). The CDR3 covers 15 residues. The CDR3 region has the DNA TGTGCCAGCAGTCAAACAGGGGGCGCGTTGGATATGCAGTATTTT. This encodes CASSQTGGALDMQYF.

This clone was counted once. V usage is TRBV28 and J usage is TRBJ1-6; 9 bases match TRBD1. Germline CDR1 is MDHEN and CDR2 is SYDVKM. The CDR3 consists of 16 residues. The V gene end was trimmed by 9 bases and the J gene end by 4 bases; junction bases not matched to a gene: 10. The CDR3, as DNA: TGTGCCAGTCGTGGGACAGGGACCTTTTATAATTCACCCCTCCACTTT. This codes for CASRGTGTFYNSPLHF.

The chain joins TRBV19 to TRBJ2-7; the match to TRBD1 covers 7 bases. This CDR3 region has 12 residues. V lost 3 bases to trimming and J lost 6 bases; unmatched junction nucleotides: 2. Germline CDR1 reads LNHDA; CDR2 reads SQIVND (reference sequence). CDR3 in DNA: TGTGCCAGTAGTATCAAGGGGGCCGAGCAGTACTTC. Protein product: CASSIKGAEQYF. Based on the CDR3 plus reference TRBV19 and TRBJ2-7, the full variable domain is DGGITQSPKYLFRKEGQNVTLSCEQNLNHDAMYWYRQDPGQGLRLIYYSQIVNDFQKGDIAEGYSVSREKKESFPLTVTSAQKNPTAFYLCASSIKGAEQYFGPGTRLTVT.

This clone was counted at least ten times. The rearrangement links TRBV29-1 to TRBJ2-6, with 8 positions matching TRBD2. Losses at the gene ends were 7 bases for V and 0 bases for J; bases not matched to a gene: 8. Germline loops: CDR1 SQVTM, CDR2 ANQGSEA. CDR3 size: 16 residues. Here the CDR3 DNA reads TGCAGCGCCGAGTTAGCGGGAAGCTCTGGGGCCAACGTCCTGACTTTC. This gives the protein CSAELAGSSGANVLTF.

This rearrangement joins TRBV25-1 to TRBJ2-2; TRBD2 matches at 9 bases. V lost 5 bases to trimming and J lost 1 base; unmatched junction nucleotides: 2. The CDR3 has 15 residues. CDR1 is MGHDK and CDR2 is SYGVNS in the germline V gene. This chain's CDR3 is CASSISGRNTGELFF. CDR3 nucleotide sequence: TGTGCCAGCAGTATTAGCGGGAGGAACACCGGGGAGCTGTTTTTT.

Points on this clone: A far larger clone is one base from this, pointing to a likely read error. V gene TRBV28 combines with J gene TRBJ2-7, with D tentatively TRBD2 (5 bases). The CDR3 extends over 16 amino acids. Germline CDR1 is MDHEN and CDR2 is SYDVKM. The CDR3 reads CASRMRTSHSSYKQYF. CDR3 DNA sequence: TGTGCCAGCAGAATGAGGACTTCCCATTCCTCCTACAAGCAGTACTTC.

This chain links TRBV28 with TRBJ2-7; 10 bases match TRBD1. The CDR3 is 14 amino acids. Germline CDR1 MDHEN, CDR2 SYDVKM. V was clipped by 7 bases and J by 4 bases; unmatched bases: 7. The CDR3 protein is CASTGQGGLYEQYF. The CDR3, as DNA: TGTGCCAGCACCGGACAGGGGGGCCTGTACGAGCAGTACTTC.

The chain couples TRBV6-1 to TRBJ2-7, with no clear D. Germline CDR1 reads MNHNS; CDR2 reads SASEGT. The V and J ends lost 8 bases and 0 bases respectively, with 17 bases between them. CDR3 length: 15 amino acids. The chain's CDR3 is CASLEVRLSSYEQYF. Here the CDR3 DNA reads TGTGCCAGCCTTGAGGTCCGCCTAAGCTCCTACGAGCAGTACTTC.

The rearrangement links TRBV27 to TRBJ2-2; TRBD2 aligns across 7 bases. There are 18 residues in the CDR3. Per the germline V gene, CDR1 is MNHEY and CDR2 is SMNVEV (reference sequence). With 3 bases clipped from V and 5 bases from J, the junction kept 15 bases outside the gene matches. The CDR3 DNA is TGTGCCAGCAGTTTCGGGTGGGCGGGAGTTCTGAGGACCGGGGAGCTGTTTTTT. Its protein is CASSFGWAGVLRTGELFF.

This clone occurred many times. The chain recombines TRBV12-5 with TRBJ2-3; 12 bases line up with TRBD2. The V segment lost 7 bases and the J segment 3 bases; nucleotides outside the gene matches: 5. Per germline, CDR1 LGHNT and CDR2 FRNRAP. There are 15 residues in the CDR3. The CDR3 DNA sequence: TGTGCTAGTGCCCGGACTAGCGGGAATACAGATACGCAGTATTTT. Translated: CASARTSGNTDTQYF.

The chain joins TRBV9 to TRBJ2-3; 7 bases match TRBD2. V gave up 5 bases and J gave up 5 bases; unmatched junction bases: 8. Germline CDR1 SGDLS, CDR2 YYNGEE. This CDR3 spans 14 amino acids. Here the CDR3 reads CASSPAGRGDTQYF. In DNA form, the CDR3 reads TGTGCCAGCAGTCCAGCGGGGAGGGGAGATACGCAGTATTTT.

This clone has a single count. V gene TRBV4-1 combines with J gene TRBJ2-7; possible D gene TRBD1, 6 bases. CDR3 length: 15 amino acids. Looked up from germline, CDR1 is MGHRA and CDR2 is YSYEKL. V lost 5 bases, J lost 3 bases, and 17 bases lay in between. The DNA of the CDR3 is TGCGCCAGCAGCTACCCCGGGACACAACGCTACGAGCAGTACTTC. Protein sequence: CASSYPGTQRYEQYF.

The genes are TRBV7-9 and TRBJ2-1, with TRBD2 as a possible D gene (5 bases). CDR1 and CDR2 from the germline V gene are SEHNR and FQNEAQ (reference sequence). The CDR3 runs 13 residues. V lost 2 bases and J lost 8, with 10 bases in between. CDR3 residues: CASSLYTRYEQFF. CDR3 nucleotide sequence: TGTGCCAGCAGCTTATATACTAGGTATGAGCAGTTCTTC. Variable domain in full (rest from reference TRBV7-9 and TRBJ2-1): DTGVSQNPRHKITKRGQNVTFRCDPISEHNRLYWYRQTLGQGPEFLTYFQNEAQLEKSRLLSDRFSAERPKGSFSTLEIQRTEQGDSAMYLCASSLYTRYEQFFGPGTRLTVL.

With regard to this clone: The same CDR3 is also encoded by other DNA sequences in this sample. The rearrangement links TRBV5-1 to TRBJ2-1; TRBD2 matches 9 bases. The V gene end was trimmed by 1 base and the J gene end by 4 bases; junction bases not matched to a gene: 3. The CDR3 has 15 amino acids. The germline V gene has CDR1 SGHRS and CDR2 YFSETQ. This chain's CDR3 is CASSLSTSGYNEQFF. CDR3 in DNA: TGCGCCAGCAGCTTGTCGACTAGCGGATACAATGAGCAGTTCTTC.

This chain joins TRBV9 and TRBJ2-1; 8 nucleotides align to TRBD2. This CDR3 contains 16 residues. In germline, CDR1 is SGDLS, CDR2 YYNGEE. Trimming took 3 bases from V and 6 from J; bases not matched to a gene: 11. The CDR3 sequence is CASSALPSGSFNEQFF. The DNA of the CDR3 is TGTGCCAGCAGCGCCCTTCCCAGCGGGAGTTTCAATGAGCAGTTCTTC.

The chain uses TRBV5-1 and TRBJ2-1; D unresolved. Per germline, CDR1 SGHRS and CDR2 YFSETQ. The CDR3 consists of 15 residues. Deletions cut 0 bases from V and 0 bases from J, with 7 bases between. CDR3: CASSLDVPSYNEQFF. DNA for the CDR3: TGCGCCAGCAGCTTGGATGTGCCCTCCTACAATGAGCAGTTCTTC.

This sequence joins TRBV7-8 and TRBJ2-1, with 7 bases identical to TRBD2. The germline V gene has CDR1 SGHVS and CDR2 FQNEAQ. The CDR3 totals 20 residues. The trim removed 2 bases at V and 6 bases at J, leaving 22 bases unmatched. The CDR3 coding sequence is TGTGCCAGCAGCTTATTTTGGCGGGAGTTAAGGGAGGTTGATATCAATGAGCAGTTCTTC. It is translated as CASSLFWRELREVDINEQFF.

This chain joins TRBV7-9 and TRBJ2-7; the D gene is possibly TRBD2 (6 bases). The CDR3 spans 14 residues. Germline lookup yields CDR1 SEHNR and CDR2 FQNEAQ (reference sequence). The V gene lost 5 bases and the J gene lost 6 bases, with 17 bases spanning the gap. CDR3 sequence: CASSPSRAGREQYF. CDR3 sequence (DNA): TGTGCCAGCAGCCCCTCGCGCGCGGGACGCGAGCAGTACTTC.

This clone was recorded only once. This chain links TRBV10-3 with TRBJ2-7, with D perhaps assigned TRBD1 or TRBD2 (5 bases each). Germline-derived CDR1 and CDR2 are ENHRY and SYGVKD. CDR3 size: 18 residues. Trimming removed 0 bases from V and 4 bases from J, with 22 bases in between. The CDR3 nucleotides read TGTGCCATCAGTGAGTCGGGCTCGGGGCCTTTTCGGGTATACGAGCAGTACTTC. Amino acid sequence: CAISESGSGPFRVYEQYF.

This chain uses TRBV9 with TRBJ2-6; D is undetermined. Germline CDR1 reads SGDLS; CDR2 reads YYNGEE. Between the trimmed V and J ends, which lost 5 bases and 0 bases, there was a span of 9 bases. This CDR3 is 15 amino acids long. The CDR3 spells CASRTGRSGANVLTF. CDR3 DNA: TGTGCCAGCAGAACGGGCCGCTCTGGGGCCAACGTCCTGACTTTC. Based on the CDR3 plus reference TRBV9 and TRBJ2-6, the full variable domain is DSGVTQTPKHLITATGQRVTLRCSPRSGDLSVYWYQQSLDQGLQFLIQYYNGEERAKGNILERFSAQQFPDLHSELNLSSLELGDSALYFCASRTGRSGANVLTFGAGSRLTVL.